The source of this T cell receptor beta chain is a study of identical twins. Germline lookup yields CDR1 LNHNV and CDR2 YYDKDF (reference sequence). V was clipped by 8 bases and J by 7 bases, with 20 bases between them. The CDR3 is 14 residues long. Broader study findings: Potential partial confounding of zero-insertion analyses by invariant MAIT and iNKT cells was noted.

This clonotype was recorded a few times. Its antigen is not known. A universal primer binding site was introduced by template switching. The final cDNA contained unique molecular identifiers. TCRdb analysed the 5' RACE reads with MiXCR anew, one entry per CDR3 protein. The table has 400,000 to 500,000 distinct CDR3 sequences, under 20% seen once. This receptor was taken from a man aged 45-65 years in good health. V is TRBV15 and J is TRBJ2-5; the D gene is possibly TRBD1 (7 bases). Sequencing used naive T cells sorted from blood. For the CDR3, the DNA is TGTGCCACCCGACAGGGCGGGACTGGGGGGACCCAGTACTTC. Translating gives CATRQGGTGGTQYF. Together with reference TRBV15 and TRBJ2-5, the CDR3 gives the full variable domain: DAMVIQNPRYQVTQFGKPVTLSCSQTLNHNVMYWYQQKSSQAPKLLFHYYDKDFNNEADTPDNFQSRRPNTSFCFLDIRSPGLGDTAMYLCATRQGGTGGTQYFGPGTRLLVL.